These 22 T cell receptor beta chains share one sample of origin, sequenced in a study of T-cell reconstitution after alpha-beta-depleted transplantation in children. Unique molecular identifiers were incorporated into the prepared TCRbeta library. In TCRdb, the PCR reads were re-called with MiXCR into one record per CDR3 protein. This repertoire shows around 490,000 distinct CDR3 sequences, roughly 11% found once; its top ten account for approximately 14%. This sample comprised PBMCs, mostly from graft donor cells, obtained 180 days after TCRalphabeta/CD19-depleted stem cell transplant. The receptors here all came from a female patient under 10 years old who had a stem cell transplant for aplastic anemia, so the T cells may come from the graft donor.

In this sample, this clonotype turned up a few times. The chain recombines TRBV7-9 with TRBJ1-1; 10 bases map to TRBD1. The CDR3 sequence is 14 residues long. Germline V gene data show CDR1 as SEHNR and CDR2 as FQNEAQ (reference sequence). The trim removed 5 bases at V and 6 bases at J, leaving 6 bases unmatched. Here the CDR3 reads CASSADRGGAEAFF. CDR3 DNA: TGTGCCAGCAGCGCGGACAGGGGGGGAGCTGAAGCTTTCTTT.

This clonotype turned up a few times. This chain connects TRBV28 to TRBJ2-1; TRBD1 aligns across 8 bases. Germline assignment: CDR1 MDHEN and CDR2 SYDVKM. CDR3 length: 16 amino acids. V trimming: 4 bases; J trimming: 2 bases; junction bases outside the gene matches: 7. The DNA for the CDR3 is TGTGCCAGCAGTTCCCCCGGGACAGGTGCCTACAATGAGCAGTTCTTC. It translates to CASSSPGTGAYNEQFF.

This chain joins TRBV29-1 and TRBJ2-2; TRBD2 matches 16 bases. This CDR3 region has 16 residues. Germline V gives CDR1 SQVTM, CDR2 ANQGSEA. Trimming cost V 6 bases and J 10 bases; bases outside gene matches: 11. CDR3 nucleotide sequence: TGCAGCGTCCTGGTCGGGACTAGCGGGAGGGCCGCGGAGCTGTTTTTT. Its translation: CSVLVGTSGRAAELFF.

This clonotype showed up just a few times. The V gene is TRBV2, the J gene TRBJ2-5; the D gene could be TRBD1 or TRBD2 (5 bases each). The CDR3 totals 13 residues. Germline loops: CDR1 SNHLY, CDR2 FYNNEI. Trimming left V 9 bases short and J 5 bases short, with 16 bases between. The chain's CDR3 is CARKGTPGETQYF. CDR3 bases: TGTGCCAGGAAAGGGACGCCTGGCGAGACCCAGTACTTC.

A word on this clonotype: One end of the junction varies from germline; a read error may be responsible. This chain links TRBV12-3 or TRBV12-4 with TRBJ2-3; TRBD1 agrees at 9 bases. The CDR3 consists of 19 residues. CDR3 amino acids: CACRPNRGRLGGDTDTQYF. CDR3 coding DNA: TGTGCCTGCAGGCCTAACAGGGGGCGACTAGGTGGGGACACAGATACGCAGTATTTT.

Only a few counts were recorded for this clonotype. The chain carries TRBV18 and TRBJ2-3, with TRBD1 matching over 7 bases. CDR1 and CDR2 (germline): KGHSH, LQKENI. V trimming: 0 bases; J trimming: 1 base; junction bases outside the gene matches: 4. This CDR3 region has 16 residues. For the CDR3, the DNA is TGTGCCAGCTCACCACCCCTAGGACAGGGCACAGATACGCAGTATTTT. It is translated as CASSPPLGQGTDTQYF.

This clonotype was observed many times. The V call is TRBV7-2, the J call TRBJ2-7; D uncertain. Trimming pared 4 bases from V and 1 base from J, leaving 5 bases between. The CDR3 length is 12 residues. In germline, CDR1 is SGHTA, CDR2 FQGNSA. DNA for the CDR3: TGTGCCAGCAGCTCGAATTCCTACGAGCAGTACTTC. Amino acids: CASSSNSYEQYF.

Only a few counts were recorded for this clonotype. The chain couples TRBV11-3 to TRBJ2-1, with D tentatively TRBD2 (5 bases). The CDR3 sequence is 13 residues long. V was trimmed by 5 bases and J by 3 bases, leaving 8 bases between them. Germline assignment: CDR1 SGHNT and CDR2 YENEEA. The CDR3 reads CASSAGDYNEQFF. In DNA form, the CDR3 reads TGTGCCAGCAGCGCGGGCGACTACAATGAGCAGTTCTTC.

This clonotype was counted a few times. The CDR3 coding sequence is TGTGCCAGCAGCGGCGGGACTAGCGGAGCTTACGAGCAGTACTTC. Encoded protein: CASSGGTSGAYEQYF. The V gene is TRBV7-6, the J gene TRBJ2-7; 11 bases are a match to TRBD2. The ends lost 5 bases at V and 4 bases at J; junction bases unmatched: 7. In germline, CDR1 is SGHVS, CDR2 FNYEAQ. CDR3 length: 15 residues.

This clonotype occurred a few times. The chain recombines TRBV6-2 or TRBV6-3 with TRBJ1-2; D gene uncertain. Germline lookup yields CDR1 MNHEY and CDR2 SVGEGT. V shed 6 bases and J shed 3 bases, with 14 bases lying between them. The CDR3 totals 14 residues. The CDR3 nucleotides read TGTGCCAGCAGCCGGACGGGTTCTTACTATGGCTACACCTTC. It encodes CASSRTGSYYGYTF.

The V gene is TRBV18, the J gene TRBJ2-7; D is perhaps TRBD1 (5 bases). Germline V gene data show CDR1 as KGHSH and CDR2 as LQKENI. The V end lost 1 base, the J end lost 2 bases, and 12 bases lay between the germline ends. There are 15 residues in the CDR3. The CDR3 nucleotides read TGTGCCAGCTCACCACGGGGATCGACAGCCTACGAGCAGTACTTC. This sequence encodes CASSPRGSTAYEQYF.

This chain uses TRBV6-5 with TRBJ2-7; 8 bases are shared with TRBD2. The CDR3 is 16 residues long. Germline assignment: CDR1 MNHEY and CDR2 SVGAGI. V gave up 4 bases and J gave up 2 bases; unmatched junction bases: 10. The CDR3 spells CASSFPDSGIPYEQYV. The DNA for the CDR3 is TGTGCCAGCAGTTTCCCAGATAGCGGGATTCCCTACGAGCAGTACGTC.

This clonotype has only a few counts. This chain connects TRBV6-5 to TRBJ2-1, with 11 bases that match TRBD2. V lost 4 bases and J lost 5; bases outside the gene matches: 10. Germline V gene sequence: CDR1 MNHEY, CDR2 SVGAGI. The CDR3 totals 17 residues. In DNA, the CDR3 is TGTGCCAGCAGTTCTCCCTATCGACTAGCGGGAAACAATGAGCAGTTCTTC. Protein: CASSSPYRLAGNNEQFF.

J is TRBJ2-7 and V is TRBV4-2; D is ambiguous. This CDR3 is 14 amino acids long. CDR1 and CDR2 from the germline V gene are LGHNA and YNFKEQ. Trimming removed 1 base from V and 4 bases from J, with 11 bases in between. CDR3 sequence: CASSQGPGRYEQYF. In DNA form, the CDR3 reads TGTGCCAGCAGCCAAGGACCAGGAAGATACGAGCAGTACTTC.

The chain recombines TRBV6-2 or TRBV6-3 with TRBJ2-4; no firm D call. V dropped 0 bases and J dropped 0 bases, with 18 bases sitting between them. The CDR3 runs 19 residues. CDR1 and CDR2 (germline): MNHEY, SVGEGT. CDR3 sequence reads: CASSYSGPSRLLAKNIQYF. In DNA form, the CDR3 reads TGTGCCAGCAGTTACTCGGGCCCTTCGCGGTTATTAGCCAAAAACATTCAGTACTTC.

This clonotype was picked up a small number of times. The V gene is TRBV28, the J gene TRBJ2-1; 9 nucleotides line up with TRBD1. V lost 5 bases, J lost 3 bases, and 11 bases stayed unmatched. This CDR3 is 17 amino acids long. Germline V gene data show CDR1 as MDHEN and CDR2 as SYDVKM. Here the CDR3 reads CASSLTLRDRVYNEQFF. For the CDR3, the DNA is TGTGCCAGCAGTCTCACGCTCCGGGACAGGGTCTACAATGAGCAGTTCTTC.

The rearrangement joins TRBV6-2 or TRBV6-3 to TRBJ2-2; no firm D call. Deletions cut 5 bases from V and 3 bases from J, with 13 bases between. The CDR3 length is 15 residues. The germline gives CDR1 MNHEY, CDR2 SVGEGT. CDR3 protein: CASSPSLVYTGELFF. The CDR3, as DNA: TGTGCCAGCAGTCCAAGTCTAGTGTACACCGGGGAGCTGTTTTTT.

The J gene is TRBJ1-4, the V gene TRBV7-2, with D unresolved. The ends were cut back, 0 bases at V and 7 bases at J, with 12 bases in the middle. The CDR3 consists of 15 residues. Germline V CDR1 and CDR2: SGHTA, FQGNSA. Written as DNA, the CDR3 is TGTGCCAGCAGCTTAGCGACGGGTTCGACTGAAAAACTGTTTTTT. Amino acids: CASSLATGSTEKLFF.

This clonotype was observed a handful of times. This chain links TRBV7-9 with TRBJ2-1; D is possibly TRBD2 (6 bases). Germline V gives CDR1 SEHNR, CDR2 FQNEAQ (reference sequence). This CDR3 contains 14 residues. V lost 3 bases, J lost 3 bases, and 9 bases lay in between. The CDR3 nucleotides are TGTGCCAGCAGCTTCGCTAGCGACTACAATGAGCAGTTCTTC. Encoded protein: CASSFASDYNEQFF.

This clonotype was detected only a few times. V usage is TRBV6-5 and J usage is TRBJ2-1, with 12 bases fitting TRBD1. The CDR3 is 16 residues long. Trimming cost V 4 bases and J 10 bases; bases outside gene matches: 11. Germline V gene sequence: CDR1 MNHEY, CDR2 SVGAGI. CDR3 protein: CASSLNRDRGRREQFF. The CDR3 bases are TGTGCCAGCAGTTTAAACCGGGACAGGGGGCGGAGGGAGCAGTTCTTC.

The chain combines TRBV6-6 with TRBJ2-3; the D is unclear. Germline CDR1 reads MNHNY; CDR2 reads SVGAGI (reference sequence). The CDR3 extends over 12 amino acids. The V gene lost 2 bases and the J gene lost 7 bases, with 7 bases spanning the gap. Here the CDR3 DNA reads TGTGCCAGCAGTTACGCCGACAATACGCAGTATTTT. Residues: CASSYADNTQYF.

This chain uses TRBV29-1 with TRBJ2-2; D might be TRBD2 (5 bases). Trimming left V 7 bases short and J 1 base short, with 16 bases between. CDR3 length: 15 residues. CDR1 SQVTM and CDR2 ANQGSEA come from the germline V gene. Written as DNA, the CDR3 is TGCAGCGCTCCCCGCCCCAGCGGGAACACCGGGGAGCTGTTTTTT. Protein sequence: CSAPRPSGNTGELFF.